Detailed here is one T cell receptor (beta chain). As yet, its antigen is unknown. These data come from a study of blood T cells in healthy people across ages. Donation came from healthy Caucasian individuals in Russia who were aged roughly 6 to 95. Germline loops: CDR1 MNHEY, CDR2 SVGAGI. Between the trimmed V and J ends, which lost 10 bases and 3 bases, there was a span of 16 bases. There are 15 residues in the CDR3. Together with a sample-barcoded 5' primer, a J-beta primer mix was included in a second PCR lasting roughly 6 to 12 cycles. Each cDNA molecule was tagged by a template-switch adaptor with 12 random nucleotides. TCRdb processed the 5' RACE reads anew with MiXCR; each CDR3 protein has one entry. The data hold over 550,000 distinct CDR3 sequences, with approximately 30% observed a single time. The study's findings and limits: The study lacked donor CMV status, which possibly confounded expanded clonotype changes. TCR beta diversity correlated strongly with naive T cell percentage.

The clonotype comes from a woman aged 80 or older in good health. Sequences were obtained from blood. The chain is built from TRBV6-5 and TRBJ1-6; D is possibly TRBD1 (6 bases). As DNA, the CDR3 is TGTGCCACCAGCGGACAGCCCAACTATAATTCACCCCTCCACTTT. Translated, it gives CATSGQPNYNSPLHF.